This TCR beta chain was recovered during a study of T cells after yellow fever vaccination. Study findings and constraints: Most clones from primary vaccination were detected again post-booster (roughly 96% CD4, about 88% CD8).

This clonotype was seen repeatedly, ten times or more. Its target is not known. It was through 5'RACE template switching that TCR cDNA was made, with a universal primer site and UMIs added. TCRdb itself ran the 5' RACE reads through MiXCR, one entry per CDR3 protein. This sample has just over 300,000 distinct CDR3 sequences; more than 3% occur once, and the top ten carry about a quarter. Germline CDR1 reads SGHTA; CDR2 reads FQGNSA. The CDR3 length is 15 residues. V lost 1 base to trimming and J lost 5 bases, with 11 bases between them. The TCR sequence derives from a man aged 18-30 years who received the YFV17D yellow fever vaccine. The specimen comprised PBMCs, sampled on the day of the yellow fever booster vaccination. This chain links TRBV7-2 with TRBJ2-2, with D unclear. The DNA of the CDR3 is TGTGCCAGCAGCTTAGTAGTGGGAATAACCGGGGAGCTGTTTTTT. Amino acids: CASSLVVGITGELFF.